Below are 26 T cell receptor beta chains sequenced from a single sample in a study of OX40 agonist ivuxolimab in advanced cancers. Only in-frame clones appear in the TCRdb table, and some are missing; sequencing was by immunoSEQ multiplex PCR. The table has some 80,000 clones, around 87% seen once. The sequencing here drew on CD4+ or CD8+ T cells sorted from blood, taken in a trial of the OX40 agonist ivuxolimab. The receptors were sampled from an adult with an advanced solid tumor such as melanoma, head and neck, liver or kidney cancer.

The genes are TRBV5-6 and TRBJ2-7; 9 bases map to TRBD2. Trimming took 1 base from V and 3 from J; bases not matched to a gene: 8. The CDR3 contains 16 residues. CDR1 and CDR2 (germline): SGHDT, YYEEEE. Written as DNA, the CDR3 is TGTGCCAGCAGCTTGCAAGGGCTAGCGGGGAACTACGAGCAGTACTTC. Its protein is CASSLQGLAGNYEQYF. The full variable domain, in which reference TRBV5-6 and TRBJ2-7 provide the parts outside the CDR3, is DAGVTQSPTHLIKTRGQQVTLRCSPKSGHDTVSWYQQALGQGPQFIFQYYEEEERQRGNFPDRFSGHQFPNYSSELNVNALLLGDSALYLCASSLQGLAGNYEQYFGPGTRLTVT.

The chain is built from TRBV28 and TRBJ2-4, with TRBD1 identical over 10 bases. The germline gives CDR1 MDHEN, CDR2 SYDVKM. This CDR3 region has 16 residues. The ends lost 5 bases at V and 8 bases at J; junction bases unmatched: 12. The DNA of the CDR3 is TGTGCCAGCAGTATAGGGACAGGGGAGGGGGAGGACATTCAGTACTTC. Amino acids: CASSIGTGEGEDIQYF.

The V gene is TRBV18, the J gene TRBJ2-3; D remains ambiguous. The V end was cut by 5 bases, the J end by 2 bases, with 14 bases between. CDR3 length: 15 residues. Per the germline V gene, CDR1 is KGHSH and CDR2 is LQKENI. CDR3: CASSSTFLYTDTQYF. CDR3 DNA: TGTGCCAGCTCATCGACTTTTCTCTACACAGATACGCAGTATTTT. Looking up the rest from reference TRBV18 and TRBJ2-3 gives the full variable domain: NAGVMQNPRHLVRRRGQEARLRCSPMKGHSHVYWYRQLPEEGLKFMVYLQKENIIDESGMPKERFSAEFPKEGPSILRIQQVVRGDSAAYFCASSSTFLYTDTQYFGPGTRLTVL.

The chain has TRBV30 and TRBJ1-1; 8 nucleotides line up with TRBD1. The germline V gene has CDR1 GTSNPN and CDR2 SVGIG (reference sequence). Trimming took 5 bases from V and 1 from J; bases not matched to a gene: 6. The CDR3 sequence is 14 residues long. The CDR3: CAWGQGRPNTEAFF. CDR3 nucleotides: TGTGCCTGGGGACAGGGACGCCCGAACACTGAAGCTTTCTTT. The complete variable domain, with remaining parts taken from reference TRBV30 and TRBJ1-1, reads SQTIHQWPATLVQPVGSPLSLECTVEGTSNPNLYWYRQAAGRGLQLLFYSVGIGQISSEVPQNLSASRPQDRQFILSSKKLLLSDSGFYLCAWGQGRPNTEAFFGQGTRLTVV.

V usage is TRBV7-9 and J usage is TRBJ2-5; D is unclear. CDR1 SEHNR and CDR2 FQNEAQ come from the germline V gene (reference sequence). Trimming left V 6 bases short and J 4 bases short, with 3 bases between. The CDR3 runs 10 residues. As DNA, the CDR3 is TGTGCCAGCAGTAGAGAGACCCAGTACTTC. Translation: CASSRETQYF.

The J gene is TRBJ2-2, the V gene TRBV4-1; 7 bases fit TRBD2. This CDR3 region has 15 residues. V was clipped by 4 bases and J by 7 bases; unmatched bases: 9. Germline V gene sequence: CDR1 MGHRA, CDR2 YSYEKL. As DNA, the CDR3 is TGCGCCAGCAGCCCCCGGACTAGACCTGGCGGGGAGCTGTTTTTT. It codes for CASSPRTRPGGELFF.

The rearrangement joins TRBV30 to TRBJ1-2; no clear D gene. The CDR3 runs 16 residues. Trimming took off 3 bases at V and 3 bases at J, with 20 bases between the two ends. CDR1 and CDR2 (germline): GTSNPN, SVGIG (reference sequence). In nucleotides, the CDR3 is TGTGCCTGGAGCGGTCTGGGAATGGGCAGGTACTATGGCTACACCTTC. The encoded protein is CAWSGLGMGRYYGYTF.

V usage is TRBV11-2 and J usage is TRBJ1-1, with 11 positions matching TRBD1. CDR3 length: 16 residues. V gave up 4 bases and J gave up 4 bases; unmatched junction bases: 8. Germline CDR1 SGHAT, CDR2 FQNNGV. Here the CDR3 DNA reads TGTGCCAGCAGCTCAACCGGGACAGGGGGGATCACTGAAGCTTTCTTT. As protein: CASSSTGTGGITEAFF.

This clone was picked up one time. The J gene is TRBJ1-3, the V gene TRBV28; D not resolved. The germline CDR1 and CDR2 sequences are MDHEN and SYDVKM. Trimming removed 7 bases from V and 0 bases from J, with 10 bases in between. The CDR3 runs to 14 residues. The CDR3 spells CASKDSLSGNTIYF. The CDR3 bases are TGTGCCAGCAAGGATAGCCTCTCTGGAAACACCATATATTTT.

The J gene is TRBJ1-2, the V gene TRBV4-3; D call uncertain. CDR1 and CDR2 (germline): LGHNA, YSLEER. V was trimmed by 2 bases and J by 0 bases, leaving 4 bases between them. This CDR3 is 13 amino acids long. The CDR3 region is CASSQTANYGYTF. The CDR3 region has the DNA TGCGCCAGCAGCCAAACAGCTAACTATGGCTACACCTTC.

The V call is TRBV5-4, the J call TRBJ2-5; the D gene could be TRBD1 or TRBD2 (5 bases each). Between the trimmed V and J ends, which lost 4 bases and 0 bases, there was a span of 10 bases. The CDR3 contains 14 residues. CDR1 is SGHNT, CDR2 YYREEE, per germline (reference sequence). The CDR3 sequence is CASSRDGYQETQYF. The CDR3 nucleotides are TGTGCCAGCAGCCGGGACGGCTACCAAGAGACCCAGTACTTC.

DNA for the CDR3: TGTGCCTCGAATAAGGACAGGGCCTCTTATGGAAGCAATCAGCCCCAGCATTTT. It specifies CASNKDRASYGSNQPQHF. The rearrangement uses TRBV19 and TRBJ1-5; 8 bases map to TRBD1. Germline trimming cut 11 bases from V and 1 base from J; bases unmatched to any gene: 19. This CDR3 spans 18 amino acids. CDR1 LNHDA and CDR2 SQIVND come from the germline V gene (reference sequence).

The chain joins TRBV5-6 to TRBJ2-3; D call uncertain. Germline V gene sequence: CDR1 SGHDT, CDR2 YYEEEE. The CDR3 spans 15 residues. Trimming took 4 bases from V and 8 from J, leaving 20 bases between them. CDR3 sequence reads: CASSPGERPRGTQYF. The CDR3 DNA is TGTGCCAGCAGCCCCGGTGAGCGTCCCCGAGGTACGCAGTATTTT.

Points on this clone: This same CDR3 is encoded by further DNA sequences in the sample. The CDR3 reads CSVRGLYGYTF. In DNA form, the CDR3 reads TGCAGCGTTAGGGGCCTCTATGGCTACACCTTC. The rearrangement uses TRBV29-1 and TRBJ1-2, with D possibly TRBD1 on 5 matching bases. V was clipped by 5 bases and J by 4 bases, with 8 bases between them. CDR3 length: 11 residues. Germline CDR1 is SQVTM and CDR2 is ANQGSEA.

This chain links TRBV2 with TRBJ2-4, with a possible D match to TRBD2 (5 bases). In germline, CDR1 is SNHLY, CDR2 FYNNEI. CDR3 size: 16 residues. Trimming shortened V by 1 base and J by 0 bases, and 10 bases separated the two germline ends. CDR3 nucleotide sequence: TGTGCCAGCAGTGAAGAGGACGGACTAGCCAAAAACATTCAGTACTTC. Its translation is CASSEEDGLAKNIQYF.

The chain links TRBV29-1 to TRBJ2-2; 9 nucleotides match TRBD1. V was clipped by 7 bases and J by 5 bases; unmatched bases: 8. CDR1 and CDR2 (germline): SQVTM, ANQGSEA. There are 14 residues in the CDR3. The CDR3 protein is CSATGTGSTGELFF. The CDR3 nucleotides are TGCAGCGCCACCGGGACAGGGTCGACCGGGGAGCTGTTTTTT.

The sample holds a few counts of this clone. This chain's CDR3 is CASSPTANYGYTF. DNA for the CDR3: TGCGCCAGCAGTCCTACAGCTAACTATGGCTACACCTTC. The chain recombines TRBV5-1 with TRBJ1-2; D not resolved. The CDR3 length is 13 residues. Trimming cost V 5 bases and J 0 bases, with 8 bases left between them. Germline CDR1 SGHRS, CDR2 YFSETQ.

The rearrangement links TRBV6-6 to TRBJ2-3; possibly TRBD1 or TRBD2 for D (5 bases each). In germline, CDR1 is MNHNY, CDR2 SVGAGI (reference sequence). CDR3 length: 16 residues. The germline V and J ends were trimmed by 4 bases and 2 bases, with 16 bases remaining between them. The CDR3 sequence is CASSSRQGEFTDTQYF. For the CDR3, the DNA is TGTGCCAGCAGTTCTAGGCAGGGAGAGTTCACAGATACGCAGTATTTT.

J is TRBJ1-3 and V is TRBV6-1, with D tentatively TRBD1 (6 bases). Germline V gene lookup returns CDR1 MNHNS and CDR2 SASEGT. The germline V and J ends were trimmed by 0 bases and 0 bases, with 9 bases remaining between them. The CDR3 runs to 16 residues. The CDR3 loop is CASSEAQGGSGNTIYF. In nucleotides, the CDR3 is TGTGCCAGCAGTGAAGCGCAAGGGGGCTCTGGAAACACCATATATTTT.

J is TRBJ2-1 and V is TRBV7-2, with TRBD2 matching 7 bases. V was clipped by 1 base and J by 7 bases; unmatched bases: 7. The CDR3 runs to 15 residues. CDR1 is SGHTA and CDR2 is FQGNSA in the germline V gene. In DNA, the CDR3 is TGTGCCAGCAGCTTAGAGGGTCTAGCGGAAAATGAGCAGTTCTTC. This sequence encodes CASSLEGLAENEQFF. Drawing the rest from reference TRBV7-2 and TRBJ2-1, the complete variable domain is GAGVSQSPSNKVTEKGKDVELRCDPISGHTALYWYRQSLGQGLEFLIYFQGNSAPDKSGLPSDRFSAERTGGSVSTLTIQRTQQEDSAVYLCASSLEGLAENEQFFGPGTRLTVL.

The V call is TRBV19, the J call TRBJ1-2; possible D gene TRBD1, 5 bases. V shed 7 bases and J shed 2 bases, with 14 bases lying between them. The CDR3 is 14 residues long. Per the germline V gene, CDR1 is LNHDA and CDR2 is SQIVND (reference sequence). CDR3 sequence: CASIPSGPNYGYTF. The DNA of the CDR3 is TGTGCCAGTATCCCGTCAGGGCCGAACTATGGCTACACCTTC.

The rearrangement joins TRBV7-6 to TRBJ2-7; TRBD1 agrees at 7 bases. The ends lost 5 bases at V and 5 bases at J; junction bases unmatched: 6. CDR1 and CDR2 from the germline V gene are SGHVS and FNYEAQ. The CDR3 length is 13 residues. CDR3 DNA: TGTGCCAGCAGCCCCGGACAGGTCAACGAGCAGTACTTC. This gives the protein CASSPGQVNEQYF.

The chain employs TRBV5-6 and TRBJ1-3; D gene ambiguous. This CDR3 region has 12 residues. The germline gives CDR1 SGHDT, CDR2 YYEEEE. Trimming took off 1 base at V and 4 bases at J, with 3 bases between the two ends. CDR3 nucleotide sequence: TGTGCCAGCAGCTTGATGGGAAACACCATATATTTT. This translates into CASSLMGNTIYF.

The chain uses TRBV27 and TRBJ1-2, with D maybe TRBD1 (6 bases). The germline V gene has CDR1 MNHEY and CDR2 SMNVEV (reference sequence). The CDR3 contains 15 residues. Deletions cut 2 bases from V and 5 bases from J, with 15 bases between. Written as DNA, the CDR3 is TGTGCCAGCAGTTTAATCGGGGGGGCTAGTTATGGCTACACCTTC. Amino acid sequence: CASSLIGGASYGYTF.

This clone has only one observation. The chain recombines TRBV28 with TRBJ2-7; D possibly uses TRBD1 or TRBD2 (6 bases each). Trimming cost V 3 bases and J 1 base, with 10 bases left between them. The CDR3 contains 14 residues. The germline V gene has CDR1 MDHEN and CDR2 SYDVKM. The CDR3 nucleotides are TGTGCCAGCAGTTTGGGGGGCGCGTCCTACGAGCAGTACTTC. Protein product: CASSLGGASYEQYF.

The chain is built from TRBV6-5 and TRBJ1-2; D might be TRBD1 (6 bases). The V end was cut by 2 bases, the J end by 6 bases, with 19 bases between. Germline V gives CDR1 MNHEY, CDR2 SVGAGI. There are 16 residues in the CDR3. This CDR3 is CASSYTSRGPRDGYTF. CDR3 sequence (DNA): TGTGCCAGCAGTTACACCTCGCGGGGGCCGCGGGATGGCTACACCTTC.